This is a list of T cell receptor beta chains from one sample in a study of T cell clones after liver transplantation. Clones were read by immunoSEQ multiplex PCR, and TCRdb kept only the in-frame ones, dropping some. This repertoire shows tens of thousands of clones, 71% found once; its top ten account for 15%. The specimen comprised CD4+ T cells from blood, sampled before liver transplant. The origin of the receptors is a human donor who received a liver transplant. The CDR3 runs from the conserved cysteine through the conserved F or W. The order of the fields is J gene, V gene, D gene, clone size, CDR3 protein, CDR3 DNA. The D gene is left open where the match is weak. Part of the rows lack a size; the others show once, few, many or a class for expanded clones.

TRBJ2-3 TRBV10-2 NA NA CASSAQADTQYF TGCGCCAGCAGCGCCCAGGCGGATACGCAGTATTTT
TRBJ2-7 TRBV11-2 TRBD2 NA CASSALAGGYEQYF TGTGCCAGCAGCGCCCTAGCGGGGGGCTACGAGCAGTACTTC
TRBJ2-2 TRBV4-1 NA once CASSPFLFTGELFF TGCGCCAGCAGCCCCTTTTTATTCACCGGGGAGCTGTTTTTT
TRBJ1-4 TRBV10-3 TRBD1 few CAISGTGGEKLFF TGTGCCATCAGTGGGACAGGGGGCGAAAAACTGTTTTTT
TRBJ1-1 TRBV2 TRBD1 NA CASRDRAKDTEAFF TGTGCCAGCAGAGACAGGGCGAAGGACACTGAAGCTTTCTTT
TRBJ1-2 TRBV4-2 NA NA CASSQELSDRYYGYTF TGTGCCAGCAGCCAGGAACTATCGGACAGATACTATGGCTACACCTTC
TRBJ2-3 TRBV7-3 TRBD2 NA CASSLTTSGGTSTDTQYF TGTGCCAGCAGCTTAACTACTAGCGGGGGGACTAGCACAGATACGCAGTATTTT
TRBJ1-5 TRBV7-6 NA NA CASSLQGNQPQHF TGTGCCAGCAGCTTACAGGGGAATCAGCCCCAGCATTTT
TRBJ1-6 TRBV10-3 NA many CAISGDTYHSPLHF TGTGCCATCAGTGGGGACACATACCATTCACCCCTCCACTTT
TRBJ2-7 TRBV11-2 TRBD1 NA CASSLYRGGYEQYF TGTGCCAGCAGCTTATACAGGGGCGGTTACGAGCAGTACTTC
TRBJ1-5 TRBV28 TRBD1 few CASSPPEGAQPQHF TGTGCCAGCAGTCCTCCAGAGGGGGCTCAGCCCCAGCATTTT
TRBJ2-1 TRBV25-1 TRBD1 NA CASSELGDRGLNEQFF TGTGCCAGCAGTGAGCTTGGAGACAGGGGGCTCAATGAGCAGTTCTTC
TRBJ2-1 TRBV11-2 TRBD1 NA CASSPGQGAFNEQFF TGTGCCAGCAGCCCGGGACAGGGGGCGTTTAATGAGCAGTTCTTC
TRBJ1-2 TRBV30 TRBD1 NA CAWSRDRSGGYTF TGTGCCTGGAGCAGGGACAGGTCGGGTGGCTACACCTTC
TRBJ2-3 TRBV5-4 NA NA CASTRESSDTQYF TGTGCCAGCACTCGGGAGTCTTCAGATACGCAGTATTTT
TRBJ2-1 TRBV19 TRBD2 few CASSKGLAGGHEQFF TGTGCCAGTAGTAAGGGACTAGCGGGGGGGCATGAGCAGTTCTTC